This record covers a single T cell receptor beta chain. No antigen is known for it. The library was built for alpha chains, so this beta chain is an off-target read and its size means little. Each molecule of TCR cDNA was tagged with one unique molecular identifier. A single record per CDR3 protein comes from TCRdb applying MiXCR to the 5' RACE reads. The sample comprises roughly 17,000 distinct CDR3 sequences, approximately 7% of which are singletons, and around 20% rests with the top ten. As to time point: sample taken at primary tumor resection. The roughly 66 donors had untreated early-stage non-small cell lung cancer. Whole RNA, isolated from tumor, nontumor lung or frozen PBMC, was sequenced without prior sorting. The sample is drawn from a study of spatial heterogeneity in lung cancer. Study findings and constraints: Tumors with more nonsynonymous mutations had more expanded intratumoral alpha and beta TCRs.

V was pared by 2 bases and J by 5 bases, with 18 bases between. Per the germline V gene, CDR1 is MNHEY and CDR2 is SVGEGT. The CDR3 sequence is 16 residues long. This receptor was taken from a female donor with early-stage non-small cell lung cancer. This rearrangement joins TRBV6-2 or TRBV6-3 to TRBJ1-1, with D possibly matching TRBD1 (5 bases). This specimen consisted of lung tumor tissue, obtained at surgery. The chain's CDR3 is CASSYPLGRRETEAFF. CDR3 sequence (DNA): TGTGCCAGCAGTTACCCCTTGGGGCGGAGAGAAACTGAAGCTTTCTTT.